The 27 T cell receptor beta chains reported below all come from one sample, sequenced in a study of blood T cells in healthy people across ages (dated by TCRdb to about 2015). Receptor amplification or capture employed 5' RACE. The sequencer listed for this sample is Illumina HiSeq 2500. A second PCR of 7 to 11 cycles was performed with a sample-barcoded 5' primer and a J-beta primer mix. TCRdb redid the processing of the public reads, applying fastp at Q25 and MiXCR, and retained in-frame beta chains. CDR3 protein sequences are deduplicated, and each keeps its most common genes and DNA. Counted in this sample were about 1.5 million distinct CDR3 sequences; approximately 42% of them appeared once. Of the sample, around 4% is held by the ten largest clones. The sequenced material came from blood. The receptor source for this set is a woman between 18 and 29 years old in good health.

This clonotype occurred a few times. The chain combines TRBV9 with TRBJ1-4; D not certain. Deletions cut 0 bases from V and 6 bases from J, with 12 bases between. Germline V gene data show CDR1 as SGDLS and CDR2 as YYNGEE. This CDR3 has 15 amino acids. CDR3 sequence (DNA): TGTGCCAGCAGCGTAGATGATGGAGGTCATGAAAAACTGTTTTTT. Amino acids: CASSVDDGGHEKLFF. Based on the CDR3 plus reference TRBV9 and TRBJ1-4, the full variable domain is DSGVTQTPKHLITATGQRVTLRCSPRSGDLSVYWYQQSLDQGLQFLIQYYNGEERAKGNILERFSAQQFPDLHSELNLSSLELGDSALYFCASSVDDGGHEKLFFGSGTQLSVL.

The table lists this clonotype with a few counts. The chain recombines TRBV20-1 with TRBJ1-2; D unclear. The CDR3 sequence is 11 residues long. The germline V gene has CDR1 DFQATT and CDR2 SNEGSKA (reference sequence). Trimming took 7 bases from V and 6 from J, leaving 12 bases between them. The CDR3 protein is CSGRRQDGYTF. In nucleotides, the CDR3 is TGCAGTGGGAGACGTCAGGATGGCTACACCTTC.

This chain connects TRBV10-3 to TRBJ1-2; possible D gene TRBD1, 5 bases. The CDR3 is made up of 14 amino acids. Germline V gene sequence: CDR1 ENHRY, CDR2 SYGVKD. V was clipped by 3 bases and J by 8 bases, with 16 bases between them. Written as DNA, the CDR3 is TGTGCCATCAGTGACCCTACTAAGGGGAACGGCTACACCTTC. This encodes CAISDPTKGNGYTF.

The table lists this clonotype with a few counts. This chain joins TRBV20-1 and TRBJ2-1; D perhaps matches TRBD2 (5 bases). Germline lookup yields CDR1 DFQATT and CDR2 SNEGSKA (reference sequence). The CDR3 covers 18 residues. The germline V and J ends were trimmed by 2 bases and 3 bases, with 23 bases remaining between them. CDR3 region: CSARPTTVRAGVYNEQFF. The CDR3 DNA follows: TGCAGTGCTAGACCGACCACAGTTAGGGCCGGGGTCTACAATGAGCAGTTCTTC.

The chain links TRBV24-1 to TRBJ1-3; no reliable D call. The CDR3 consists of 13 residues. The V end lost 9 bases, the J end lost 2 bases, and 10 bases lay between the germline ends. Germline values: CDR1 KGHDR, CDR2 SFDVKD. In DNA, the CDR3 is TGTGCCACCTCGGGGAGAACTGGAAACACCATATATTTT. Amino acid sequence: CATSGRTGNTIYF.

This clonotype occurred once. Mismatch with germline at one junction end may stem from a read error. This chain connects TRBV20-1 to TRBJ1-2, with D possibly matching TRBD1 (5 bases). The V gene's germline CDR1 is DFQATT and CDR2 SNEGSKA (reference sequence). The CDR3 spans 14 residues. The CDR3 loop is CSAGDQGSLYGYTF. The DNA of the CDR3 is TGCAGTGCTGGAGATCAGGGCAGTCTCTATGGCTACACCTTC.

CDR3 DNA: TGTGCCAGCAGTTTGAACAGGCTTTTTACTAATGAAAAACTGTTTTTT. Translation gives CASSLNRLFTNEKLFF. This rearrangement joins TRBV12-3 or TRBV12-4 to TRBJ1-4, with a tentative D call TRBD1 (5 bases). CDR3 length equals 16 residues. Between the trimmed V and J ends, which lost 3 bases and 2 bases, there was a span of 13 bases.

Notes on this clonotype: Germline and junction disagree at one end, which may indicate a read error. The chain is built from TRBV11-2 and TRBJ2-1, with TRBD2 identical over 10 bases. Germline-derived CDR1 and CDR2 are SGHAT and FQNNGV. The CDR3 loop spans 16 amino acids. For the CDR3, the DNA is TGTGCCAGCAGCATAGACAGGACTAGCGGCCCCTACGAGCAGTTCTTC. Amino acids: CASSIDRTSGPYEQFF.

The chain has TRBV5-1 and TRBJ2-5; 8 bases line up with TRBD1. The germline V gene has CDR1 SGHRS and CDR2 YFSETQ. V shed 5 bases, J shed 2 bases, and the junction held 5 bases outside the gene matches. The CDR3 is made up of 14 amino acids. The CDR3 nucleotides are TGCGCCAGCAGAACAGGACAGGGACAAGAGACCCAGTACTTC. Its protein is CASRTGQGQETQYF.

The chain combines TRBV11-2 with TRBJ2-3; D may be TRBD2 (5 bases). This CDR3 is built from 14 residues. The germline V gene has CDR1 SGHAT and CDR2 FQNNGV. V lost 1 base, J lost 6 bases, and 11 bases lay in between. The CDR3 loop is CASSLVGEPDTQYF. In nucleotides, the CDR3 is TGTGCCAGCAGCTTAGTCGGGGAGCCCGATACGCAGTATTTT.

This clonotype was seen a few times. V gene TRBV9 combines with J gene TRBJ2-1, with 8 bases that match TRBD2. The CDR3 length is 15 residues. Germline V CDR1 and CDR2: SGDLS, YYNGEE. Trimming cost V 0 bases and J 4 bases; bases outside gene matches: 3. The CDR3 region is CASSVVSGVYNEQFF. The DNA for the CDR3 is TGTGCCAGCAGCGTAGTTAGCGGGGTTTACAATGAGCAGTTCTTC.

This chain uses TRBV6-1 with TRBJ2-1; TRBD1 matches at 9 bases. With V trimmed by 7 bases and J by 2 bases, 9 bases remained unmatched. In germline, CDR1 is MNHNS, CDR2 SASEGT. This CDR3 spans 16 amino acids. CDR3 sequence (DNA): TGTGCCAGCAAAGTACCGGGACAGGGTACCTACAATGAGCAGTTCTTC. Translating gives CASKVPGQGTYNEQFF.

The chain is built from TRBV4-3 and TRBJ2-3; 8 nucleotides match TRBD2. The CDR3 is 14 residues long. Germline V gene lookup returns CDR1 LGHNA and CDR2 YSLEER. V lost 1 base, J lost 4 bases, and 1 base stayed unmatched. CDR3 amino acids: CASSQGGGPDTQYF. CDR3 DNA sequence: TGCGCCAGCAGCCAAGGCGGGGGGCCAGATACGCAGTATTTT.

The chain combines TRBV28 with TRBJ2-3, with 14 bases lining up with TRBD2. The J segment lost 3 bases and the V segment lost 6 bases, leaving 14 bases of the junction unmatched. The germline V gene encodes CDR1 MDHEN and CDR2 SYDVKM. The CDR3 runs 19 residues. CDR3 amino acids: CASSTVGSGTSGSTDTQYF. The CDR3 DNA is TGTGCCAGCAGCACCGTCGGTTCCGGGACTAGCGGGAGTACAGATACGCAGTATTTT.

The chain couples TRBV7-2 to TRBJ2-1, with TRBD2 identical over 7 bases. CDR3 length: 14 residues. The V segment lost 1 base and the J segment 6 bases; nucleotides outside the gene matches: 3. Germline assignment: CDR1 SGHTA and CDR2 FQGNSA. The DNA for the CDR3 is TGTGCCAGCAGCTTAGATTGGACTAGCAATGAGCAGTTCTTC. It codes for CASSLDWTSNEQFF. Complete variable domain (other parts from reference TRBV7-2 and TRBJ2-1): GAGVSQSPSNKVTEKGKDVELRCDPISGHTALYWYRQSLGQGLEFLIYFQGNSAPDKSGLPSDRFSAERTGGSVSTLTIQRTQQEDSAVYLCASSLDWTSNEQFFGPGTRLTVL.

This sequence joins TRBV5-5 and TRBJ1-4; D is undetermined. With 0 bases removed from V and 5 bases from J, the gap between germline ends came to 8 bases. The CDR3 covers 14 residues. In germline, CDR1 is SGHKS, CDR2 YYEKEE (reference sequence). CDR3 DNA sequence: TGTGCCAGCAGCTTGGGCCACCCAAATGAAAAACTGTTTTTT. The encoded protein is CASSLGHPNEKLFF.

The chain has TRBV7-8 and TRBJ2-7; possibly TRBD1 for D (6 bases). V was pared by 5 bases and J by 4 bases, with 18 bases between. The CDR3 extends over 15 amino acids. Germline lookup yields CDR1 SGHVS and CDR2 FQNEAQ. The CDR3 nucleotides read TGTGCCAGCAGCCCCGTCAGGGGCTTTAGTTACGAGCAGTACTTC. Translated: CASSPVRGFSYEQYF.

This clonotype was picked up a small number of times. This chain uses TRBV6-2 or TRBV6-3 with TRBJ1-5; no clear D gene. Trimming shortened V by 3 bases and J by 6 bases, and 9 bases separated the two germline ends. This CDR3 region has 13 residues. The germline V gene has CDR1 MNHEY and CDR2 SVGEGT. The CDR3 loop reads CASSYTGRQPQHF. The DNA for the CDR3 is TGTGCCAGCAGTTATACTGGTCGTCAGCCCCAGCATTTT.

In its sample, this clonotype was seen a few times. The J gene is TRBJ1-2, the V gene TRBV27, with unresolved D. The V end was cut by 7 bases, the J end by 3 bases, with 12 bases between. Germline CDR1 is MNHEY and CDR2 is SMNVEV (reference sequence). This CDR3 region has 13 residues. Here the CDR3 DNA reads TGTGCCAGCAAGAAGGAGTCTGACTATGGCTACACCTTC. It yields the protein CASKKESDYGYTF.

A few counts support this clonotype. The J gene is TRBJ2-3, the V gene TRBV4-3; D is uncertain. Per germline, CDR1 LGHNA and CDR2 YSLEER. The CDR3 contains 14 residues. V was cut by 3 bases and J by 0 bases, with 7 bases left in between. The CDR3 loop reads CASSQLQSTDTQYF. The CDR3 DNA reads TGCGCCAGCAGCCAGTTACAAAGCACAGATACGCAGTATTTT.

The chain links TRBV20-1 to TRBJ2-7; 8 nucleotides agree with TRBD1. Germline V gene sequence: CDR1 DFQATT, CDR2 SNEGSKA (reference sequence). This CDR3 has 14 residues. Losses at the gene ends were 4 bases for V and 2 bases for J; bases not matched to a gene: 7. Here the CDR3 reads CSAMARDRTYEQYF. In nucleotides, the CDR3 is TGCAGTGCTATGGCTCGGGACAGGACCTACGAGCAGTACTTC.

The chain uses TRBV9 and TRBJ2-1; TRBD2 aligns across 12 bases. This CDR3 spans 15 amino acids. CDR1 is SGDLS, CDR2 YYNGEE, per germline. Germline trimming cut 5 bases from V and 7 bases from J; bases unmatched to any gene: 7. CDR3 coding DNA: TGTGCCAGCAGTGAGACTAGCGGGAGTGGTAATGAGCAGTTCTTC. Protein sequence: CASSETSGSGNEQFF.

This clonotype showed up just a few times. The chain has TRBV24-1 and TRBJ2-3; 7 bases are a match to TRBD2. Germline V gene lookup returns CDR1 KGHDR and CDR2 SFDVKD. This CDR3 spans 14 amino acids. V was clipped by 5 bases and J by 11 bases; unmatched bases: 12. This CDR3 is CATSARASKRGQYF. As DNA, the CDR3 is TGTGCCACCAGTGCCAGGGCCTCGAAGCGGGGGCAGTATTTT.

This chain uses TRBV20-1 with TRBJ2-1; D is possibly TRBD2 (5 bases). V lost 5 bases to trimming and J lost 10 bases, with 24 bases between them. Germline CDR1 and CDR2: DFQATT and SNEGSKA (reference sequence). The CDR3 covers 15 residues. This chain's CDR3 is CSAPRTGTGLWEQFF. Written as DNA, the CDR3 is TGCAGTGCTCCCCGGACGGGAACGGGGTTATGGGAGCAGTTCTTC.

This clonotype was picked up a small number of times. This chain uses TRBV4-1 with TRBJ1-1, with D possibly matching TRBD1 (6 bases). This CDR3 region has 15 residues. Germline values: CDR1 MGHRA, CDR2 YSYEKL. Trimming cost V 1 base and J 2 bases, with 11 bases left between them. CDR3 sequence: CASSQVEGVNTEAFF. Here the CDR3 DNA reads TGCGCCAGCAGCCAAGTCGAGGGGGTAAACACTGAAGCTTTCTTT.

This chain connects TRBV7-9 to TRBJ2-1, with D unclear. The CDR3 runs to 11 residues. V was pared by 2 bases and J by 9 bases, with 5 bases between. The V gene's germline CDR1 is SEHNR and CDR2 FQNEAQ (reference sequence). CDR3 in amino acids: CASSLSPEQFF. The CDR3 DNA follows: TGTGCCAGCAGCTTAAGTCCTGAGCAGTTCTTC.

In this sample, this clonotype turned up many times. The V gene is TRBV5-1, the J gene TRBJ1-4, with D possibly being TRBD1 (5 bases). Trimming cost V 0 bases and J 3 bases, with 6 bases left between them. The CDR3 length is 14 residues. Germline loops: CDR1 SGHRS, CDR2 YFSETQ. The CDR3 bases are TGCGCCAGCAGCTTGGGACAGCCTAATGAAAAACTGTTTTTT. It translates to CASSLGQPNEKLFF.